Following are 30 T cell receptor beta chains from one sample sequenced in a study of blood T cell repertoires in COVID-19. TCRdb's table, derived via immunoSEQ multiplex PCR, lists solely in-frame clones and lacks some. The table shows roughly 190,000 clones, with around nine tenths occurring only once. The sample was peripheral blood. These receptor sequences come from a man aged 18 to 35 with active or convalescent COVID-19.

The chain has TRBV28 and TRBJ1-4; the D is unclear. The CDR3 spans 15 residues. Trimming took off 7 bases at V and 0 bases at J, with 12 bases between the two ends. Germline V gene lookup returns CDR1 MDHEN and CDR2 SYDVKM. CDR3: CASIRQTATNEKLFF. In DNA, the CDR3 is TGTGCCAGCATAAGGCAGACTGCAACTAATGAAAAACTGTTTTTT.

The chain recombines TRBV4-1 with TRBJ1-1; tentatively, D is TRBD1 (6 bases). Trimming stripped 1 base from V and 7 bases from J, with 13 bases between. Germline loops: CDR1 MGHRA, CDR2 YSYEKL. This CDR3 has 14 residues. The CDR3 is CASSQVPGANEAFF. The CDR3 region has the DNA TGCGCCAGCAGCCAAGTCCCAGGGGCTAATGAAGCTTTCTTT.

The chain recombines TRBV10-3 with TRBJ2-1; 10 nucleotides agree with TRBD2. Per the germline V gene, CDR1 is ENHRY and CDR2 is SYGVKD. This CDR3 contains 17 residues. V was pared by 4 bases and J by 4 bases, with 10 bases of the junction left unmatched. The CDR3 DNA reads TGTGCCATCAGTGTGGTAGCGGGAGGCCTCAATTACAATGAGCAGTTCTTC. Translated: CAISVVAGGLNYNEQFF.

The chain has TRBV4-1 and TRBJ2-7; a weak D match, TRBD2 (5 bases). Germline V lookup: CDR1 MGHRA, CDR2 YSYEKL. The CDR3 extends over 15 amino acids. V was pared by 3 bases and J by 2 bases, with 14 bases between. The CDR3 region has the DNA TGCGCCAGCAGCCAGGCCGGGATGAGCGCCTACGAGCAGTACTTC. This encodes CASSQAGMSAYEQYF.

This clone was detected once. V gene TRBV4-2 combines with J gene TRBJ1-2; D is possibly TRBD1 (5 bases). CDR1 is LGHNA and CDR2 is YNFKEQ in the germline V gene. V lost 1 base and J 2 bases, leaving 11 bases between the germline ends. CDR3 length: 15 amino acids. CDR3 coding DNA: TGTGCCAGCAGCCAAGCTTCAGGGATCAACTATGGCTACACCTTC. The encoded protein is CASSQASGINYGYTF.

The chain combines TRBV6-6 with TRBJ2-7, with D unclear. CDR1 and CDR2 from the germline V gene are MNHNY and SVGAGI (reference sequence). The CDR3 is 13 residues long. The V end was cut by 4 bases, the J end by 4 bases, with 11 bases between. The CDR3 reads CASSFYSPYEQYF. CDR3 nucleotide sequence: TGTGCCAGCAGTTTCTATAGCCCGTACGAGCAGTACTTC.

The V gene is TRBV7-9, the J gene TRBJ1-1; a weak D match, TRBD1 (6 bases). The CDR3 extends over 14 amino acids. CDR1 SEHNR and CDR2 FQNEAQ come from the germline V gene (reference sequence). The V end lost 3 bases, the J end lost 3 bases, and 11 bases lay between the germline ends. The chain's CDR3 is CASSFMTGYTEAFF. In DNA, the CDR3 is TGTGCCAGCAGCTTTATGACAGGCTACACTGAAGCTTTCTTT.

V gene TRBV19 combines with J gene TRBJ2-1, with 7 nucleotides matching TRBD1. The CDR3 consists of 14 residues. Germline V lookup: CDR1 LNHDA, CDR2 SQIVND (reference sequence). The junction had 6 bases not matched to a gene; V was cut back by 7 bases and J by 3 bases. The CDR3 sequence: CASKKQGIYNEQFF. CDR3 coding DNA: TGTGCCAGTAAGAAACAGGGGATCTACAATGAGCAGTTCTTC. Based on the CDR3 plus reference TRBV19 and TRBJ2-1, the full variable domain is DGGITQSPKYLFRKEGQNVTLSCEQNLNHDAMYWYRQDPGQGLRLIYYSQIVNDFQKGDIAEGYSVSREKKESFPLTVTSAQKNPTAFYLCASKKQGIYNEQFFGPGTRLTVL.

The chain employs TRBV6-5 and TRBJ1-1; tentative D call: TRBD1 (6 bases). The CDR3 totals 13 residues. CDR1 is MNHEY and CDR2 is SVGAGI in the germline V gene. Trimming took off 10 bases at V and 4 bases at J, with 16 bases between the two ends. CDR3 DNA: TGTGCCACCGAGTACAGGGCGGGCACTGAAGCTTTCTTT. Protein product: CATEYRAGTEAFF.

The chain couples TRBV5-1 to TRBJ1-1, with a tentative D call TRBD1 (6 bases). CDR3 length: 15 amino acids. With 4 bases removed from V and 1 base from J, the gap between germline ends came to 14 bases. The germline CDR1 and CDR2 sequences are SGHRS and YFSETQ. In nucleotides, the CDR3 is TGCGCCAGCAGCCCGGACGGACAGCCGAACACTGAAGCTTTCTTT. Translating gives CASSPDGQPNTEAFF. Supplemented by reference TRBV5-1 and TRBJ1-1, the full variable domain reads KAGVTQTPRYLIKTRGQQVTLSCSPISGHRSVSWYQQTPGQGLQFLFEYFSETQRNKGNFPGRFSGRQFSNSRSEMNVSTLELGDSALYLCASSPDGQPNTEAFFGQGTRLTVV.

This chain links TRBV2 with TRBJ2-2, with 10 positions matching TRBD2. The CDR3 sequence is 15 residues long. Germline V lookup: CDR1 SNHLY, CDR2 FYNNEI. V was clipped by 7 bases and J by 5 bases; unmatched bases: 7. The CDR3, as DNA: TGTGCCAGCACCCTTCTAGCGGGGGAAACCGGGGAGCTGTTTTTT. It specifies CASTLLAGETGELFF.

The chain couples TRBV7-8 to TRBJ1-4; no clear D. The CDR3 contains 12 residues. Germline V gives CDR1 SGHVS, CDR2 FQNEAQ. Trimming removed 6 bases from V and 8 bases from J, with 10 bases in between. In DNA, the CDR3 is TGTGCCAGCAGTTACCGAGGGGAAAAACTGTTTTTT. This sequence encodes CASSYRGEKLFF.

The chain is built from TRBV19 and TRBJ2-1, with D perhaps matching TRBD1 (6 bases). Trimming left V 2 bases short and J 6 bases short, with 14 bases between. CDR3 size: 15 residues. Germline CDR1 reads LNHDA; CDR2 reads SQIVND (reference sequence). In nucleotides, the CDR3 is TGTGCCAGTAGTATACTGGGGGCGGAATCCAATGAGCAGTTCTTC. The encoded protein is CASSILGAESNEQFF.

This clone was seen only once. This chain links TRBV2 with TRBJ2-1; possibly TRBD2 for D (6 bases). This CDR3 spans 13 amino acids. CDR1 is SNHLY and CDR2 is FYNNEI in the germline V gene. The V gene lost 8 bases and the J gene lost 0 bases, with 8 bases spanning the gap. In DNA, the CDR3 is TGTGCCAGCGGCGGGAACTCCTACAATGAGCAGTTCTTC. Amino acid sequence: CASGGNSYNEQFF.

The chain combines TRBV27 with TRBJ2-7; 11 bases agree with TRBD1. Germline loops: CDR1 MNHEY, CDR2 SMNVEV (reference sequence). The V segment lost 6 bases and the J segment 3 bases; nucleotides outside the gene matches: 7. CDR3 length equals 15 residues. The CDR3 nucleotides read TGTGCCAGCAGCTGGGGGACAGGGGGTTTCTACGAGCAGTACTTC. Residues: CASSWGTGGFYEQYF.

The rearrangement uses TRBV5-5 and TRBJ1-5, with TRBD1 as a possible D gene (5 bases). CDR1 is SGHKS, CDR2 YYEKEE, per germline (reference sequence). Trimming took off 1 base at V and 7 bases at J, with 12 bases between the two ends. The CDR3 covers 14 residues. The CDR3 loop reads CASSLRGGDQPQHF. Written as DNA, the CDR3 is TGTGCCAGCAGCTTGCGCGGGGGGGACCAGCCCCAGCATTTT.

The chain links TRBV19 to TRBJ2-5; 9 bases line up with TRBD1. Germline loops: CDR1 LNHDA, CDR2 SQIVND (reference sequence). The CDR3 extends over 16 amino acids. The ends lost 5 bases at V and 0 bases at J; junction bases unmatched: 7. DNA of the CDR3: TGTGCCAGTAGTGTCGACAGGGGGTGGGACCAAGAGACCCAGTACTTC. It encodes CASSVDRGWDQETQYF.

The chain uses TRBV21-1 and TRBJ2-1; the D call in the table, TRBD2, was not verified against the DNA. TRBV21-1 is shown as a pseudogene. The CDR3 totals 16 residues. As DNA, the CDR3 is TGTGCCAGCAGCAAAGGGAGGACGGATCACGTCAATGAGCAGTTCTTC. It specifies CASSKGRTDHVNEQFF.

The chain combines TRBV13 with TRBJ1-3; TRBD1 aligns across 7 bases. This CDR3 has 16 amino acids. Per the germline V gene, CDR1 is PRHDT and CDR2 is FYEKMQ (reference sequence). Trimming at V came to 5 bases and at J to 2 bases, leaving 9 bases not matched to a gene. Written as DNA, the CDR3 is TGTGCCAGCAGCAATCCCACACAGGGGACTGGAAACACCATATATTTT. This encodes CASSNPTQGTGNTIYF.

The chain employs TRBV30 and TRBJ1-1; 12 bases line up with TRBD1. V lost 0 bases, J lost 0 bases, and 5 bases stayed unmatched. The CDR3 covers 17 residues. Germline CDR1 is GTSNPN and CDR2 is SVGIG (reference sequence). The CDR3 coding sequence is TGTGCCTGGAGTGTACGGGGGACAGGGGGCGTGAACACTGAAGCTTTCTTT. Translation gives CAWSVRGTGGVNTEAFF.

The gene calls are TRBV7-2 and TRBJ2-1; D is perhaps TRBD1 (6 bases). This CDR3 is built from 17 residues. V shed 5 bases and J shed 0 bases, with 17 bases lying between them. Germline lookup yields CDR1 SGHTA and CDR2 FQGNSA. CDR3 in DNA: TGTGCCAGCAGCCATCGGTGGCAGGGGAGCTCCTACAATGAGCAGTTCTTC. Amino acid sequence: CASSHRWQGSSYNEQFF.

This clone showed up just a few times. V gene TRBV5-6 combines with J gene TRBJ1-2; 8 nucleotides align to TRBD1. Germline trimming cut 6 bases from V and 6 bases from J; bases unmatched to any gene: 4. The germline V gene has CDR1 SGHDT and CDR2 YYEEEE. The CDR3 is 12 residues long. CDR3 DNA sequence: TGTGCCAGCACCTTACAGGGGGATGGCTACACCTTC. Translated: CASTLQGDGYTF.

V gene TRBV6-5 combines with J gene TRBJ1-4; D is possibly TRBD1 (5 bases). The V and J ends lost 7 bases and 5 bases respectively, with 11 bases between them. Per germline, CDR1 MNHEY and CDR2 SVGAGI. CDR3 length equals 13 residues. The CDR3 DNA sequence: TGTGCCAGCACGGGGGTCTTGAATGAAAAACTGTTTTTT. This gives the protein CASTGVLNEKLFF.

This chain connects TRBV6-5 to TRBJ2-1, with D possibly matching TRBD2 (5 bases). The V gene's germline CDR1 is MNHEY and CDR2 SVGAGI. The CDR3 runs 12 residues. The V gene lost 4 bases and the J gene lost 12 bases, with 13 bases spanning the gap. The CDR3 region is CASSSGLAGQFF. DNA for the CDR3: TGTGCCAGCAGTTCCGGACTTGCAGGGCAGTTCTTC.

The rearrangement uses TRBV5-1 and TRBJ1-1; D remains ambiguous. The CDR3 totals 18 residues. Trimming cost V 0 bases and J 2 bases, with 20 bases left between them. Germline V lookup: CDR1 SGHRS, CDR2 YFSETQ. CDR3 sequence reads: CASSLGQRAVALNTEAFF. The CDR3 DNA reads TGCGCCAGCAGCTTGGGTCAACGTGCAGTGGCCTTAAACACTGAAGCTTTCTTT.

The V and J genes are TRBV18 and TRBJ1-5; D is ambiguous. Between the trimmed V and J ends, which lost 4 bases and 6 bases, there was a span of 7 bases. The CDR3 totals 12 residues. Germline assignment: CDR1 KGHSH and CDR2 LQKENI. Here the CDR3 DNA reads TGTGCCAGCTCACTCCCCTTTCAGCCCCAGCATTTT. It specifies CASSLPFQPQHF.

The chain links TRBV5-1 to TRBJ1-2; D gene uncertain. Trimming took 2 bases from V and 1 from J, leaving 9 bases between them. Per the germline V gene, CDR1 is SGHRS and CDR2 is YFSETQ. This CDR3 has 14 residues. The CDR3 sequence: CASSFSEGNYGYTF. CDR3 sequence (DNA): TGCGCCAGCAGCTTCTCTGAGGGTAACTATGGCTACACCTTC. Filled out from reference TRBV5-1 and TRBJ1-2, the complete variable domain reads KAGVTQTPRYLIKTRGQQVTLSCSPISGHRSVSWYQQTPGQGLQFLFEYFSETQRNKGNFPGRFSGRQFSNSRSEMNVSTLELGDSALYLCASSFSEGNYGYTFGSGTRLTVV.

The CDR3 nucleotides read TGTGCCAGCTCACCACCGTCGCGGAAGGCAGAGACCCAGTACTTC. Translated: CASSPPSRKAETQYF. The J gene is TRBJ2-5, the V gene TRBV18; D gene uncertain. CDR3 length equals 15 residues. The V end lost 0 bases, the J end lost 4 bases, and 12 bases lay between the germline ends. In germline, CDR1 is KGHSH, CDR2 LQKENI.

The chain carries TRBV7-2 and TRBJ2-7, with D tentatively TRBD1 (5 bases). The V gene lost 2 bases and the J gene lost 4 bases, with 9 bases spanning the gap. CDR3 length: 13 amino acids. CDR1 is SGHTA, CDR2 FQGNSA, per germline. In DNA, the CDR3 is TGTGCCAGCAGCTTAAGCAGGGTGTACGAGCAGTACTTC. Protein product: CASSLSRVYEQYF.

This clone was detected once. The chain couples TRBV12-3 or TRBV12-4 to TRBJ2-1; weak D call: TRBD2 (6 bases). Deletions cut 6 bases from V and 6 bases from J, with 9 bases between. The CDR3 consists of 12 residues. The CDR3 sequence is CASSTTSNEQFF. Here the CDR3 DNA reads TGTGCCAGCAGCACGACTAGCAATGAGCAGTTCTTC.